Below are 27 T cell receptor beta chains sequenced from a single sample in a study of blood T cell repertoires in COVID-19. Generated by immunoSEQ multiplex PCR, the TCRdb table keeps only in-frame clones and is missing some. The profile shows around 170,000 clones, 75% to 90% of them singletons. Sequencing was performed on peripheral blood. The receptors were sampled from a woman in her thirties or forties with acute or convalescent COVID-19.

The chain recombines TRBV6-5 with TRBJ1-1, with 9 bases aligning to TRBD1. The CDR3 is made up of 15 amino acids. From germline, CDR1 is MNHEY and CDR2 SVGAGI. Trimming at V came to 4 bases and at J to 7 bases, leaving 10 bases not matched to a gene. The CDR3 sequence: CASSSGQGNGGEAFF. CDR3 bases: TGTGCCAGCAGTTCGGGACAGGGCAATGGGGGTGAAGCTTTCTTT.

This chain joins TRBV5-1 and TRBJ2-5; no firm D call. The CDR3 is 15 residues long. Germline CDR1 is SGHRS and CDR2 is YFSETQ. With 0 bases removed from V and 5 bases from J, the gap between germline ends came to 14 bases. CDR3 bases: TGCGCCAGCAGCTTGGACGTTGGCCAGTTTGAGACCCAGTACTTC. Amino acid sequence: CASSLDVGQFETQYF.

This clone was counted many times. This chain connects TRBV21-1 to TRBJ2-1; TRBD1 is the table's D call, not checked against the DNA. TRBV21-1 is classified as a pseudogene. The length of the CDR3 is 17 residues. Here the CDR3 reads CASSKGCRVRSYNEQFF. The CDR3 DNA sequence: TGTGCCAGCAGCAAAGGATGCAGGGTACGCTCCTACAATGAGCAGTTCTTC.

The chain uses TRBV28 and TRBJ2-5; 10 bases agree with TRBD2. Germline V gene data show CDR1 as MDHEN and CDR2 as SYDVKM. This CDR3 region has 16 residues. The J segment lost 5 bases and the V segment lost 1 base, leaving 7 bases of the junction unmatched. In DNA form, the CDR3 reads TGTGCCAGCAGTTTATCGGCTAGCGGGAGCGGGGAGACCCAGTACTTC. Its protein is CASSLSASGSGETQYF.

V usage is TRBV19 and J usage is TRBJ1-1; D not resolved. V dropped 3 bases and J dropped 1 base, with 9 bases sitting between them. Germline V CDR1 and CDR2: LNHDA, SQIVND (reference sequence). The CDR3 is 14 residues long. This CDR3 is CASSIFLKNTEAFF. The CDR3 bases are TGTGCCAGTAGTATCTTCCTAAAGAACACTGAAGCTTTCTTT. Full variable domain (remainder filled in from reference TRBV19 and TRBJ1-1): DGGITQSPKYLFRKEGQNVTLSCEQNLNHDAMYWYRQDPGQGLRLIYYSQIVNDFQKGDIAEGYSVSREKKESFPLTVTSAQKNPTAFYLCASSIFLKNTEAFFGQGTRLTVV.

This chain links TRBV6-5 with TRBJ1-5; 7 positions match TRBD1. V was pared by 8 bases and J by 7 bases, with 11 bases of the junction left unmatched. Germline CDR1 MNHEY, CDR2 SVGAGI. This CDR3 contains 14 residues. CDR3 region: CASLRDSIFQPQHF. CDR3 sequence (DNA): TGTGCCAGCTTGAGGGACAGTATCTTCCAGCCCCAGCATTTT.

The CDR3 DNA reads as TGCGCCAGCAGCCGACAGGACAGCTACGAGCAGTACTTC. Translation: CASSRQDSYEQYF. J is TRBJ2-7 and V is TRBV4-1, with D possibly being TRBD1 (6 bases). The CDR3 has 13 residues. Per germline, CDR1 MGHRA and CDR2 YSYEKL. The V end was cut by 4 bases, the J end by 3 bases, with 10 bases between.

This clone appeared a single time. The CDR3 protein is CASSPDPGQLGNTIYF. The DNA for the CDR3 is TGTGCCAGCAGCCCCGACCCGGGACAGCTTGGAAACACCATATATTTT. The chain links TRBV5-6 to TRBJ1-3; 7 bases are shared with TRBD1. The germline V gene has CDR1 SGHDT and CDR2 YYEEEE. CDR3 length: 16 amino acids. V gave up 4 bases and J gave up 3 bases; unmatched junction bases: 10.

This clone came up a few times. The J gene is TRBJ1-6, the V gene TRBV9, with 8 bases identical to TRBD1. Germline trimming cut 3 bases from V and 8 bases from J; bases unmatched to any gene: 7. The CDR3 sequence is 15 residues long. The germline V gene has CDR1 SGDLS and CDR2 YYNGEE. The CDR3 bases are TGTGCCAGCAGCGAAGGACAGGGTTTCGATTCACCCCTCCACTTT. Translated: CASSEGQGFDSPLHF.

V usage is TRBV28 and J usage is TRBJ1-4; 7 nucleotides match TRBD1. V shed 5 bases and J 0 bases; nucleotides not matched to a gene: 6. The germline CDR1 and CDR2 sequences are MDHEN and SYDVKM. The CDR3 loop spans 16 amino acids. DNA of the CDR3: TGTGCCAGCAGTCGCGGGACAGCTGCAACTAATGAAAAACTGTTTTTT. As protein: CASSRGTAATNEKLFF.

CDR3 nucleotide sequence: TGTGCCAGCAGCCAAGGGGTAGCGGGGGGGAGCACAGATACGCAGTATTTT. As protein: CASSQGVAGGSTDTQYF. V gene TRBV4-2 combines with J gene TRBJ2-3; 11 nucleotides agree with TRBD2. The trim removed 1 base at V and 0 bases at J, leaving 3 bases unmatched. Germline V gene lookup returns CDR1 LGHNA and CDR2 YNFKEQ. This CDR3 is 17 amino acids long.

V usage is TRBV5-4 and J usage is TRBJ2-1; TRBD1 is a possible D gene (5 bases). Germline lookup yields CDR1 SGHNT and CDR2 YYREEE (reference sequence). V was clipped by 2 bases and J by 6 bases, with 9 bases between them. This CDR3 is 13 amino acids long. The CDR3 protein is CASSFGAPNEQFF. CDR3 DNA sequence: TGTGCCAGCAGCTTTGGGGCCCCCAATGAGCAGTTCTTC.

This clone has only one observation. The genes are TRBV5-4 and TRBJ2-7; 8 bases match TRBD2. The germline V gene has CDR1 SGHNT and CDR2 YYREEE (reference sequence). This CDR3 region has 15 residues. The J segment lost 0 bases and the V segment lost 1 base, leaving 3 bases of the junction unmatched. CDR3 residues: CASSLPGLDSYEQYF. In nucleotides, the CDR3 is TGTGCCAGCAGCTTGCCGGGACTAGACTCCTACGAGCAGTACTTC.

V usage is TRBV5-6 and J usage is TRBJ2-2, with 11 positions matching TRBD2. CDR1 and CDR2 from the germline V gene are SGHDT and YYEEEE. This CDR3 has 16 amino acids. Trimming removed 0 bases from V and 5 bases from J; junction bases left unmatched: 3. The CDR3 protein is CASSLGSGGATGELFF. CDR3 nucleotide sequence: TGTGCCAGCAGCTTGGGTAGCGGGGGGGCGACCGGGGAGCTGTTTTTT. Drawing the rest from reference TRBV5-6 and TRBJ2-2, the complete variable domain is DAGVTQSPTHLIKTRGQQVTLRCSPKSGHDTVSWYQQALGQGPQFIFQYYEEEERQRGNFPDRFSGHQFPNYSSELNVNALLLGDSALYLCASSLGSGGATGELFFGEGSRLTVL.

The CDR3 region is CASSAGTDSGNTIYF. The CDR3, as DNA: TGTGCCAGCAGCGCGGGGACGGACTCTGGAAACACCATATATTTT. This chain uses TRBV2 with TRBJ1-3, with D possibly matching TRBD1 (5 bases). Germline assignment: CDR1 SNHLY and CDR2 FYNNEI. The CDR3 is 15 amino acids. V shed 6 bases and J shed 0 bases, with 12 bases lying between them.

The chain couples TRBV7-2 to TRBJ2-7; 7 nucleotides line up with TRBD1. CDR1 is SGHTA and CDR2 is FQGNSA in the germline V gene. J was trimmed by 3 bases and V by 3 bases; bases with no gene match: 5. CDR3 length: 14 residues. This chain's CDR3 is CASSFRRDSYEQYF. DNA of the CDR3: TGTGCCAGCAGCTTCCGCCGGGACAGCTACGAGCAGTACTTC. The full variable domain, completed using reference TRBV7-2 and TRBJ2-7, is GAGVSQSPSNKVTEKGKDVELRCDPISGHTALYWYRQSLGQGLEFLIYFQGNSAPDKSGLPSDRFSAERTGGSVSTLTIQRTQQEDSAVYLCASSFRRDSYEQYFGPGTRLTVT.

V usage is TRBV12-3 or TRBV12-4 and J usage is TRBJ1-2; D ambiguous. The V and J ends lost 7 bases and 7 bases respectively, with 13 bases between them. The CDR3 is made up of 12 amino acids. In DNA, the CDR3 is TGTGCCAGCACCCCCCAAGAGGTTGGCTACACCTTC. It specifies CASTPQEVGYTF.

This clone was detected only once. V gene TRBV5-1 combines with J gene TRBJ1-2; D remains unclear. This CDR3 is built from 12 residues. Germline CDR1 reads SGHRS; CDR2 reads YFSETQ. Trimming pared 0 bases from V and 4 bases from J, leaving 4 bases between. Here the CDR3 reads CASSLASYGYTF. CDR3 in DNA: TGCGCCAGCAGCTTGGCGAGCTATGGCTACACCTTC.

In its sample, this clone was seen once. This rearrangement joins TRBV4-2 to TRBJ1-5; unclear D gene. The V end lost 0 bases, the J end lost 4 bases, and 13 bases lay between the germline ends. The germline V gene encodes CDR1 LGHNA and CDR2 YNFKEQ. CDR3 size: 16 residues. The CDR3 region has the DNA TGTGCCAGCAGCCAAGATGGGTACGGAGCGAATCAGCCCCAGCATTTT. Encoded protein: CASSQDGYGANQPQHF.

The chain employs TRBV5-6 and TRBJ2-5, with D tentatively TRBD2 (6 bases). V was cut by 0 bases and J by 5 bases, with 14 bases left in between. The CDR3 consists of 15 residues. Per the germline V gene, CDR1 is SGHDT and CDR2 is YYEEEE. The CDR3, as DNA: TGTGCCAGCAGCTTGGAGGCGGGGATGGAGGAGACCCAGTACTTC. This translates into CASSLEAGMEETQYF.

J is TRBJ1-6 and V is TRBV7-2, with D possibly matching TRBD1 (6 bases). Deletions cut 6 bases from V and 8 bases from J, with 14 bases between. In germline, CDR1 is SGHTA, CDR2 FQGNSA. The length of the CDR3 is 14 residues. The CDR3 region is CASRPTGLDSPLHF. The CDR3 DNA follows: TGTGCCAGCAGACCAACAGGGCTGGATTCACCCCTCCACTTT.

This rearrangement joins TRBV7-8 to TRBJ1-2; 11 nucleotides align to TRBD1. Looked up from germline, CDR1 is SGHVS and CDR2 is FQNEAQ. V lost 2 bases and J lost 4; bases outside the gene matches: 9. The CDR3 totals 17 residues. The DNA for the CDR3 is TGTGCCAGCAGCTTATATCGCCTGGGACAGGGGGTCTATGGCTACACCTTC. It is translated as CASSLYRLGQGVYGYTF.

The chain joins TRBV27 to TRBJ1-3; D is unresolved. The CDR3 length is 11 residues. Trimming removed 4 bases at V and 4 bases at J, with 2 bases between. Looked up from germline, CDR1 is MNHEY and CDR2 is SMNVEV (reference sequence). CDR3 coding DNA: TGTGCCAGCAGTTCAGGAAACACCATATATTTT. This translates into CASSSGNTIYF.

This rearrangement joins TRBV7-3 to TRBJ2-5, with no clear D. CDR1 and CDR2 from the germline V gene are SGHTA and FQGTGA. The CDR3 consists of 13 residues. The ends were cut back, 1 base at V and 5 bases at J, with 8 bases in the middle. CDR3 loop: CASSLSIEETQYF. CDR3 nucleotides: TGTGCCAGCAGCTTAAGCATTGAGGAGACCCAGTACTTC.

The chain links TRBV19 to TRBJ2-1; D perhaps matches TRBD2 (5 bases). This CDR3 spans 16 amino acids. Trimming removed 5 bases from V and 0 bases from J, with 14 bases in between. The V gene's germline CDR1 is LNHDA and CDR2 SQIVND (reference sequence). The CDR3 DNA follows: TGTGCCAGTAGTCGTGGACTCTTTAGCTCCTACAATGAGCAGTTCTTC. It yields the protein CASSRGLFSSYNEQFF.

The chain is built from TRBV6-1 and TRBJ1-2; possibly TRBD1 for D (5 bases). V was pared by 2 bases and J by 5 bases, with 9 bases between. Germline loops: CDR1 MNHNS, CDR2 SASEGT. The CDR3 is made up of 13 amino acids. This chain's CDR3 is CASSEPGGYGYTF. The CDR3 DNA reads as TGTGCCAGCAGTGAACCCGGGGGGTATGGCTACACCTTC.

This chain connects TRBV28 to TRBJ2-3; D gene unclear. The CDR3 runs to 13 residues. Trimming took off 3 bases at V and 3 bases at J, with 7 bases between the two ends. CDR1 and CDR2 (germline): MDHEN, SYDVKM. CDR3 region: CASSLAQTDTQYF. The DNA for the CDR3 is TGTGCCAGCAGTTTGGCACAGACAGATACGCAGTATTTT.